Listed here are 19 T cell receptor beta chains from one sample, sequenced in a study of T-cell reconstitution after alpha-beta-depleted transplantation in children. Researchers prepared the TCRbeta library using unique molecular identifiers, the study reports. TCRdb passed the PCR reads through MiXCR, listing each CDR3 protein once. The sample has a few hundred thousand distinct CDR3 sequences; 23% are singletons. Sequences were derived from PBMCs, mostly from graft donor cells, sampled 180 days after TCRalphabeta/CD19-depleted stem cell transplant. These receptors were obtained from a male patient aged 5 to 17 who had a stem cell transplant for acute lymphoblastic leukemia, so the T cells may come from the graft donor.

The chain carries TRBV27 and TRBJ2-2; D not certain. This CDR3 has 14 amino acids. Germline CDR1 is MNHEY and CDR2 is SMNVEV (reference sequence). The V gene lost 0 bases and the J gene lost 7 bases, with 9 bases spanning the gap. DNA of the CDR3: TGTGCCAGCAGTTTATCGAGGATACGCGGGGAGCTGTTTTTT. It is translated as CASSLSRIRGELFF.

Worth noting for this clonotype: At one end, the junction sequence differs from germline, possibly due to a read error. This chain joins TRBV12-3 or TRBV12-4 and TRBJ2-2; 8 nucleotides line up with TRBD2. CDR3 size: 17 residues. CDR3 sequence: CVSSLRPGLGRTGELFF. The CDR3 DNA reads as TGTGTCAGCAGTTTGCGGCCGGGACTAGGTCGGACCGGGGAGCTGTTTTTT.

This clonotype was counted between two and nine times. The chain couples TRBV5-6 to TRBJ2-7; 10 bases line up with TRBD1. The germline V gene has CDR1 SGHDT and CDR2 YYEEEE. The junction had 7 bases not matched to a gene; V was cut back by 4 bases and J by 3 bases. This CDR3 spans 15 amino acids. CDR3 in DNA: TGTGCCAGCAGCAGCCCCGGGACAGGGGACTACGAGCAGTACTTC. Its protein is CASSSPGTGDYEQYF.

This clonotype occurred a few times. V is TRBV7-9 and J is TRBJ2-1; D may be TRBD1 or TRBD2 (5 bases each). The CDR3 consists of 15 residues. Deletions cut 1 base from V and 8 bases from J, with 15 bases between. Germline V CDR1 and CDR2: SEHNR, FQNEAQ (reference sequence). CDR3 amino acids: CASSLGGGSWDEQFF. Written as DNA, the CDR3 is TGTGCCAGCAGCTTAGGGGGCGGGTCCTGGGATGAGCAGTTCTTC.

This chain connects TRBV25-1 to TRBJ2-3; perhaps D is TRBD1 or TRBD2 (5 bases each). CDR3 length: 17 amino acids. V shed 2 bases and J shed 3 bases, with 18 bases lying between them. Germline CDR1 and CDR2: MGHDK and SYGVNS. The DNA of the CDR3 is TGTGCCAGCAGTGAAGGGGTTTTGGGACCCTATACAGATACGCAGTATTTT. Protein sequence: CASSEGVLGPYTDTQYF.

The rearrangement joins TRBV7-9 to TRBJ2-7, with unresolved D. The CDR3 runs to 14 residues. Deletions cut 5 bases from V and 0 bases from J, with 11 bases between. The V gene's germline CDR1 is SEHNR and CDR2 FQNEAQ (reference sequence). Here the CDR3 DNA reads TGTGCCAGCAGCCCCGCCCTTATCTCCTACGAGCAGTACTTC. It translates to CASSPALISYEQYF.

This sequence joins TRBV11-2 and TRBJ2-7, with D perhaps matching TRBD2 (5 bases). V shed 0 bases and J shed 2 bases, with 8 bases lying between them. The germline CDR1 and CDR2 sequences are SGHAT and FQNNGV. This CDR3 has 14 residues. The CDR3 protein is CASSLDTGTYEQYF. The CDR3 region has the DNA TGTGCCAGCAGCTTAGATACGGGGACCTACGAGCAGTACTTC. Drawing the rest from reference TRBV11-2 and TRBJ2-7, the complete variable domain is EAGVAQSPRYKIIEKRQSVAFWCNPISGHATLYWYQQILGQGPKLLIQFQNNGVVDDSQLPKDRFSAERLKGVDSTLKIQPAKLEDSAVYLCASSLDTGTYEQYFGPGTRLTVT.

Comments on this clonotype: Germline is not matched at one junction end, which may reflect a read error. This chain uses TRBV9 with TRBJ2-7; D remains ambiguous. The germline gives CDR1 SGDLS, CDR2 YYNGEE. The CDR3 contains 11 residues. The CDR3 nucleotides are TGTGCCAGCAGCGTTTTTTACGTGCAGTACTTC. Amino acid sequence: CASSVFYVQYF.

The rearrangement links TRBV7-2 to TRBJ2-3; TRBD1 is a possible D gene (5 bases). Germline V gene lookup returns CDR1 SGHTA and CDR2 FQGNSA. This CDR3 is 16 amino acids long. Trimming removed 0 bases from V and 2 bases from J, with 12 bases in between. CDR3 sequence: CASSLAGNRHTDTQYF. The CDR3 nucleotides read TGTGCCAGCAGCTTAGCGGGCAACAGGCACACAGATACGCAGTATTTT.

The rearrangement links TRBV19 to TRBJ2-1, with D perhaps matching TRBD2 (6 bases). Germline-derived CDR1 and CDR2 are LNHDA and SQIVND (reference sequence). This CDR3 has 15 amino acids. With 6 bases removed from V and 2 bases from J, the gap between germline ends came to 14 bases. The CDR3 nucleotides read TGTGCCAGTAGCCTCCGGGACTCGACCTACAATGAGCAGTTCTTC. Protein product: CASSLRDSTYNEQFF. The entire variable domain, with the rest obtained from reference TRBV19 and TRBJ2-1, is as follows: DGGITQSPKYLFRKEGQNVTLSCEQNLNHDAMYWYRQDPGQGLRLIYYSQIVNDFQKGDIAEGYSVSREKKESFPLTVTSAQKNPTAFYLCASSLRDSTYNEQFFGPGTRLTVL.

This clonotype turned up a few times. V is TRBV29-1 and J is TRBJ2-5, with D hard to call. The CDR3 is 12 residues long. CDR1 is SQVTM, CDR2 ANQGSEA, per germline. The V end lost 1 base, the J end lost 1 base, and 4 bases lay between the germline ends. The CDR3 bases are TGCAGCGTTGAAGTGGGCCAAGAGACCCAGTACTTC. Translating gives CSVEVGQETQYF. Together with reference TRBV29-1 and TRBJ2-5, the CDR3 gives the full variable domain: SAVISQKPSRDICQRGTSLTIQCQVDSQVTMMFWYRQQPGQSLTLIATANQGSEATYESGFVIDKFPISRPNLTFSTLTVSNMSPEDSSIYLCSVEVGQETQYFGPGTRLLVL.

This chain connects TRBV5-1 to TRBJ2-3; D unclear. Germline-derived CDR1 and CDR2 are SGHRS and YFSETQ. CDR3 length equals 14 residues. Deletions cut 2 bases from V and 4 bases from J, with 11 bases between. The CDR3 DNA is TGCGCCAGCAGCTTCCCCCCGCAGCCAGATACGCAGTATTTT. This codes for CASSFPPQPDTQYF.

A few counts support this clonotype. V usage is TRBV12-3 or TRBV12-4 and J usage is TRBJ2-3; D perhaps matches TRBD2 (5 bases). V lost 7 bases to trimming and J lost 0 bases, with 23 bases between them. CDR3 length equals 18 residues. CDR3 DNA: TGTGCCAGCAAAGTTTGGGGTTACGAGCTAGCCAGCACAGATACGCAGTATTTT. This codes for CASKVWGYELASTDTQYF.

The chain links TRBV5-1 to TRBJ2-4; a weak D match, TRBD2 (5 bases). CDR1 is SGHRS, CDR2 YFSETQ, per germline. The CDR3 extends over 16 amino acids. V was cut by 0 bases and J by 8 bases, with 18 bases left in between. The DNA for the CDR3 is TGCGCCAGCAGCTTGGAACCCGGGGTGACTCGGGACATTCAGTACTTC. Translated: CASSLEPGVTRDIQYF.

This clonotype was found many times. In DNA form, the CDR3 reads TGTGCCTGGACCGCCAGCGCGAATCAGCCCCAGCATTTT. Amino acids: CAWTASANQPQHF. The V call is TRBV30, the J call TRBJ1-5; D uncertain. Germline V gene lookup returns CDR1 GTSNPN and CDR2 SVGIG (reference sequence). The CDR3 spans 13 residues. V was pared by 4 bases and J by 4 bases, with 11 bases between. Variable domain in full (rest from reference TRBV30 and TRBJ1-5): SQTIHQWPATLVQPVGSPLSLECTVEGTSNPNLYWYRQAAGRGLQLLFYSVGIGQISSEVPQNLSASRPQDRQFILSSKKLLLSDSGFYLCAWTASANQPQHFGDGTRLSIL.

V and J are TRBV12-3 or TRBV12-4 and TRBJ1-2, with a tentative D call TRBD1 (6 bases). Deletions cut 6 bases from V and 4 bases from J, with 18 bases between. This CDR3 contains 15 residues. DNA for the CDR3: TGTGCCAGCAGCCCACGGGACATCAGCGGCTATGGCTACACCTTC. The encoded protein is CASSPRDISGYGYTF.

The genes are TRBV5-1 and TRBJ2-7, with TRBD2 identical over 8 bases. The CDR3 spans 18 residues. V was clipped by 4 bases and J by 2 bases; unmatched bases: 17. Germline V gives CDR1 SGHRS, CDR2 YFSETQ. CDR3 region: CASSTATSGGTLTYEQYF. The DNA for the CDR3 is TGCGCCAGCAGCACCGCAACTAGCGGAGGGACTCTTACCTACGAGCAGTACTTC. Full variable domain (missing parts from reference TRBV5-1 and TRBJ2-7): KAGVTQTPRYLIKTRGQQVTLSCSPISGHRSVSWYQQTPGQGLQFLFEYFSETQRNKGNFPGRFSGRQFSNSRSEMNVSTLELGDSALYLCASSTATSGGTLTYEQYFGPGTRLTVT.

This clonotype was found a few times. The V call is TRBV18, the J call TRBJ1-5, with no clear D. Trimming shortened V by 3 bases and J by 3 bases, and 9 bases separated the two germline ends. The CDR3 totals 14 residues. CDR1 is KGHSH and CDR2 is LQKENI in the germline V gene. The CDR3, as DNA: TGTGCCAGCTCACCCGGGGTATACAATCAGCCCCAGCATTTT. Amino acid sequence: CASSPGVYNQPQHF.

This sequence joins TRBV18 and TRBJ2-5; D perhaps matches TRBD1 (6 bases). Germline-derived CDR1 and CDR2 are KGHSH and LQKENI. The CDR3 sequence is 14 residues long. The ends were cut back, 3 bases at V and 2 bases at J, with 10 bases in the middle. CDR3 region: CASSPTQGQETQYF. The CDR3 nucleotides are TGTGCCAGCTCACCGACACAGGGTCAAGAGACCCAGTACTTC. Full variable domain (missing parts from reference TRBV18 and TRBJ2-5): NAGVMQNPRHLVRRRGQEARLRCSPMKGHSHVYWYRQLPEEGLKFMVYLQKENIIDESGMPKERFSAEFPKEGPSILRIQQVVRGDSAAYFCASSPTQGQETQYFGPGTRLLVL.